Listed below are T cell receptor beta chains from one sample, sequenced in a study of T-cell reconstitution after alpha-beta-depleted transplantation in children. Each CDR3 protein is one row after TCRdb ran MiXCR on the PCR reads. Of a few hundred thousand distinct CDR3 sequences listed, approximately 6.9% are singletons. Sequenced here: PBMCs, sampled before TCRalphabeta/CD19-depleted stem cell transplant. These receptors all stem from a boy aged 2 to 10 with acute lymphoblastic leukemia, due to receive a stem cell transplant. The CDR3 runs from the conserved cysteine through the conserved F or W.

>TRBV20-1|TRBJ1-5
CSATRSGRDQPQHF
>TRBV20-1|TRBJ1-5
CSARDPIRDGGETQHF
>TRBV7-9|TRBJ1-2
CASTTPHYGYTF
>TRBV5-1|TRBJ2-2
CASSLVGLRSGGELFF
>TRBV7-9|TRBJ2-1
CASSLGQGWFNEQFF
>TRBV5-6|TRBJ2-1
CASSLGPYWEQFF
>TRBV3-1|TRBJ2-4
CASSQEYRGYKNIQYF
>TRBV7-6|TRBJ2-3
CASSLALAGGTDTQYF
>TRBV3-1|TRBJ2-7
CASSQVRYGSSYEQYF
>TRBV6-1|TRBJ1-3
CATRTGAGNTIYF
>TRBV12-3/TRBV12-4|TRBJ2-7
CASSDQYEQYF
>TRBV21-1|TRBJ1-5
CAGPQGNNQPQHF
>TRBV20-1|TRBJ2-7
CSARDVSGRRYEQYF
>TRBV5-1|TRBJ2-7
CASSPNPTGSYEQYF
>TRBV5-1|TRBJ2-1
CASSLVRLAGGYNEQFF
>TRBV6-5|TRBJ1-2
CASRERAYGYTF
>TRBV28|TRBJ2-5
CASRNRDTETQYF
>TRBV29-1|TRBJ2-7
CSVTECEQYF
>TRBV28|TRBJ1-2
CASSSGTVMGGYTF
>TRBV19|TRBJ2-1
CASSIGLRVSADEQFF
>TRBV5-1|TRBJ1-1
CASSARSGIEAFF
>TRBV11-2|TRBJ2-7
CASSLEGLHSYEQYF